This entry lists 19 T cell receptor beta chains sequenced from one sample in a study of blood T cell repertoires in COVID-19. The repertoire was sequenced with immunoSEQ multiplex PCR; TCRdb's copy has only in-frame clones and lacks some. Seen here are 100,000 or so clones, about four fifths observed once, and the top ten hold over 15%. The sample consisted of peripheral blood. The receptors were gathered from a human donor in a cohort sampled during active COVID-19.

This chain links TRBV30 with TRBJ2-3; 8 positions match TRBD2. The CDR3 sequence is 17 residues long. V shed 2 bases and J 1 base; nucleotides not matched to a gene: 11. The germline V gene encodes CDR1 GTSNPN and CDR2 SVGIG (reference sequence). For the CDR3, the DNA is TGTGCCTGGAGTCTTTTGGGATCGGGACTAGGCACAGATACGCAGTATTTT. This sequence encodes CAWSLLGSGLGTDTQYF.

The chain couples TRBV7-9 to TRBJ2-1, with D unclear. Looked up from germline, CDR1 is SEHNR and CDR2 is FQNEAQ (reference sequence). This CDR3 region has 11 residues. With 4 bases removed from V and 12 bases from J, the gap between germline ends came to 10 bases. CDR3 sequence: CASSSATMQFF. The CDR3 DNA follows: TGTGCCAGCAGCTCCGCTACTATGCAGTTCTTC. Full variable domain (rest looked up from reference TRBV7-9 and TRBJ2-1): DTGVSQNPRHKITKRGQNVTFRCDPISEHNRLYWYRQTLGQGPEFLTYFQNEAQLEKSRLLSDRFSAERPKGSFSTLEIQRTEQGDSAMYLCASSSATMQFFGPGTRLTVL.

This chain uses TRBV11-1 with TRBJ2-7, with 9 bases lining up with TRBD1. V was clipped by 5 bases and J by 5 bases; unmatched bases: 4. The CDR3 runs to 13 residues. CDR1 is SGHAT, CDR2 FQDESV, per germline (reference sequence). CDR3 region: CASSPGTGNEQYF. CDR3 bases: TGTGCCAGCAGCCCCGGGACAGGGAACGAGCAGTACTTC.

V usage is TRBV5-7 and J usage is TRBJ1-5; 7 nucleotides match TRBD1. TRBV5-7 is placed among ORFs of uncertain function. V lost 0 bases to trimming and J lost 7 bases; unmatched junction nucleotides: 7. CDR3 length: 15 amino acids. CDR3 DNA: TGTGCCAGCAGCTTGGATACCAACAGGGGACAGCCCCAGCATTTT. Translated: CASSLDTNRGQPQHF.

The rearrangement uses TRBV14 and TRBJ1-4; D uncertain. This CDR3 is built from 14 residues. V lost 4 bases and J lost 5, with 11 bases in between. The germline CDR1 and CDR2 sequences are SGHDN and FVKESK. CDR3: CASSRLGGNEKLFF. The CDR3 DNA is TGTGCCAGCAGCCGCCTCGGCGGGAATGAAAAACTGTTTTTT.

The rearrangement links TRBV19 to TRBJ2-5; D perhaps matches TRBD2 (6 bases). CDR3 length equals 13 residues. Germline CDR1 and CDR2: LNHDA and SQIVND (reference sequence). V was shortened by 10 bases and J by 2 bases, with 14 bases between the two germline ends. The CDR3: CATGGTLQETQYF. CDR3 coding DNA: TGTGCCACTGGGGGGACTTTACAAGAGACCCAGTACTTC.

This clone was counted once. The chain carries TRBV7-8 and TRBJ2-1; TRBD1 agrees at 9 bases. The CDR3 length is 15 residues. The trim removed 1 base at V and 2 bases at J, leaving 0 bases unmatched. Germline V gene lookup returns CDR1 SGHVS and CDR2 FQNEAQ. In DNA form, the CDR3 reads TGTGCCAGCAGCTTAGGACAGGGGGCCTACAATGAGCAGTTCTTC. This codes for CASSLGQGAYNEQFF.

The chain employs TRBV2 and TRBJ2-5; D is perhaps TRBD2 (6 bases). The CDR3 totals 13 residues. The germline V gene has CDR1 SNHLY and CDR2 FYNNEI. Trimming took 4 bases from V and 2 from J, leaving 8 bases between them. Written as DNA, the CDR3 is TGTGCCAGCAGTGGGGACTGGCAAGAGACCCAGTACTTC. As protein: CASSGDWQETQYF.

The chain employs TRBV7-9 and TRBJ1-2, with 8 nucleotides matching TRBD1. Germline CDR1 reads SEHNR; CDR2 reads FQNEAQ (reference sequence). The CDR3 is 16 residues long. V dropped 2 bases and J dropped 4; count of bases not matched to a gene: 9. CDR3 coding DNA: TGTGCCAGCAGCTTACCCGGACAGGGTGTCGCCTATGGCTACACCTTC. Its protein is CASSLPGQGVAYGYTF.

This chain joins TRBV5-5 and TRBJ1-1; 7 bases are shared with TRBD1. The CDR3 is 15 residues long. Germline V gene data show CDR1 as SGHKS and CDR2 as YYEKEE (reference sequence). The trim removed 2 bases at V and 0 bases at J, leaving 4 bases unmatched. The CDR3 DNA follows: TGTGCCAGCAGCTTCCTGACAGGGCTGAACACTGAAGCTTTCTTT. This codes for CASSFLTGLNTEAFF.

The chain joins TRBV28 to TRBJ1-4; tentative D call: TRBD1 (6 bases). The CDR3 has 12 residues. Germline CDR1 reads MDHEN; CDR2 reads SYDVKM. The V end was cut by 6 bases, the J end by 8 bases, with 10 bases between. As DNA, the CDR3 is TGTGCCAGCAGCTCAGGGGTCGAAAAACTGTTTTTT. Its translation is CASSSGVEKLFF.

This chain links TRBV2 with TRBJ2-5; D might be TRBD2 (7 bases). This CDR3 is 13 amino acids long. V lost 7 bases and J lost 5, with 14 bases in between. Looked up from germline, CDR1 is SNHLY and CDR2 is FYNNEI. In DNA, the CDR3 is TGTGCCAGCATCCCCGGGGGGCAGGAGACCCAGTACTTC. This translates into CASIPGGQETQYF. The full variable domain, completed using reference TRBV2 and TRBJ2-5, is EPEVTQTPSHQVTQMGQEVILRCVPISNHLYFYWYRQILGQKVEFLVSFYNNEISEKSEIFDDQFSVERPDGSNFTLKIRSTKLEDSAMYFCASIPGGQETQYFGPGTRLLVL.

V gene TRBV20-1 combines with J gene TRBJ1-2; D not resolved. CDR1 DFQATT and CDR2 SNEGSKA come from the germline V gene (reference sequence). The germline V and J ends were trimmed by 5 bases and 4 bases, with 8 bases remaining between them. The CDR3 runs to 11 residues. The CDR3 DNA is TGCAGTGCTGTAGTTTCCTATGGCTACACCTTC. Encoded protein: CSAVVSYGYTF.

V is TRBV30 and J is TRBJ1-2, with a tentative D call TRBD1 (5 bases). With 2 bases removed from V and 8 bases from J, the gap between germline ends came to 12 bases. The CDR3 runs to 12 residues. The V gene's germline CDR1 is GTSNPN and CDR2 SVGIG (reference sequence). The CDR3 protein is CAWSRQSLGYTF. As DNA, the CDR3 is TGTGCCTGGAGTAGACAGTCCCTAGGCTACACCTTC.

The V call is TRBV4-1, the J call TRBJ1-1; D perhaps matches TRBD1 (6 bases). The CDR3 runs 13 residues. V was clipped by 4 bases and J by 3 bases, with 9 bases between them. The germline gives CDR1 MGHRA, CDR2 YSYEKL. In nucleotides, the CDR3 is TGCGCCAGCAGCCCAAACAGGGACACTGAAGCTTTCTTT. Translation gives CASSPNRDTEAFF.

This chain connects TRBV5-1 to TRBJ2-7; TRBD1 matches 7 bases. CDR1 and CDR2 from the germline V gene are SGHRS and YFSETQ. This CDR3 region has 12 residues. Trimming at V came to 3 bases and at J to 10 bases, leaving 7 bases not matched to a gene. This CDR3 reads CASSSNRDRQYF. In DNA form, the CDR3 reads TGCGCCAGCAGCTCTAACCGGGACAGACAGTACTTC.

This rearrangement joins TRBV3-1 (or the pseudogene TRBV3-2) to TRBJ2-5; D unresolved. The V end was cut by 2 bases, the J end by 6 bases, with 7 bases between. The CDR3 loop spans 12 amino acids. Looked up from germline, CDR1 is LGHDT and CDR2 is YNNKEL (reference sequence). DNA for the CDR3: TGTGCCAGCAGCCAACTAGGCCAGACCCAGTACTTC. Its translation: CASSQLGQTQYF.

Only a few counts were recorded for this clone. This sequence joins TRBV4-2 and TRBJ1-3; no definite D call. Germline V gene sequence: CDR1 LGHNA, CDR2 YNFKEQ. This CDR3 region has 16 residues. Between the trimmed V and J ends, which lost 1 base and 2 bases, there was a span of 12 bases. The CDR3 DNA reads TGTGCCAGCAGCCAAGTCCAACTATCAGCTGGAAACACCATATATTTT. This translates into CASSQVQLSAGNTIYF.

The V call is TRBV5-1, the J call TRBJ2-5; 8 bases line up with TRBD2. From germline, CDR1 is SGHRS and CDR2 YFSETQ. Trimming removed 5 bases from V and 2 bases from J; junction bases left unmatched: 5. CDR3 size: 14 residues. The CDR3 sequence: CASRPGTSQETQYF. For the CDR3, the DNA is TGCGCCAGCAGACCCGGGACTAGTCAAGAGACCCAGTACTTC.